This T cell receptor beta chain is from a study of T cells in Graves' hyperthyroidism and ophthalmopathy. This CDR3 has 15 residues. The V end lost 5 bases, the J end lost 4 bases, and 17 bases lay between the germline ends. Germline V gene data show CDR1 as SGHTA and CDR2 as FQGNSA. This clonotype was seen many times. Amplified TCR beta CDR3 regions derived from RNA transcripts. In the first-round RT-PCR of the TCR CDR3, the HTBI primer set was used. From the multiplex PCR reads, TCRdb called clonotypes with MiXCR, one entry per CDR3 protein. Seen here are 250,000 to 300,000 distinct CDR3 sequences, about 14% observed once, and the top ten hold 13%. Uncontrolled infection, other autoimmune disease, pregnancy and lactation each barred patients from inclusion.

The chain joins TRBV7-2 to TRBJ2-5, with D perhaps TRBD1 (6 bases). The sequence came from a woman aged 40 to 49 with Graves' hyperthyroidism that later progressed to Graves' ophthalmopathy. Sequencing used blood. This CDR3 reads CASSRGPWGLETQYF. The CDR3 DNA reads TGTGCCAGCAGCCGGGGCCCCTGGGGGCTAGAGACCCAGTACTTC.